Each of the 7 T cell receptor beta chains below was sequenced from the same sample in a study of cytomegalovirus exposure and HLA in healthy donors. The PCR contained 60 Vbeta and 13 Jbeta primers. Some clones are missing from TCRdb's copy, which holds only in-frame ones; the method was immunoSEQ multiplex PCR. The data contain tens of thousands of clones, 55% to 70% of them singletons. What was sequenced was PBMCs. The source is a woman in her 50s in good health and CMV-seropositive.

The chain employs TRBV5-4 and TRBJ2-6; TRBD1 aligns across 7 bases. The germline CDR1 and CDR2 sequences are SGHNT and YYREEE (reference sequence). This CDR3 region has 15 residues. With V trimmed by 0 bases and J by 5 bases, 2 bases remained unmatched. CDR3: CASSLEGARANVLTF. The CDR3 DNA follows: TGTGCCAGCAGCTTGGAGGGGGCGCGGGCCAACGTCCTGACTTTC.

The V and J genes are TRBV28 and TRBJ2-7, with D unclear. This CDR3 spans 12 amino acids. Deletions cut 5 bases from V and 4 bases from J, with 9 bases between. In germline, CDR1 is MDHEN, CDR2 SYDVKM. In nucleotides, the CDR3 is TGTGCCAGCAGTCCCACGGAGTACGAGCAGTACTTC. This encodes CASSPTEYEQYF.

CDR3 DNA: TGTGCCAGCAGGATGGACATAGGCTATGGCTACACCTTC. It encodes CASRMDIGYGYTF. The chain couples TRBV27 to TRBJ1-2; possible D gene TRBD1, 5 bases. There are 13 residues in the CDR3. The germline V gene encodes CDR1 MNHEY and CDR2 SMNVEV (reference sequence). Trimming took off 6 bases at V and 4 bases at J, with 12 bases between the two ends.

This clone was counted many times. J is TRBJ2-7 and V is TRBV10-3; 7 nucleotides align to TRBD1. V was pared by 0 bases and J by 1 base, with 9 bases of the junction left unmatched. The germline V gene encodes CDR1 ENHRY and CDR2 SYGVKD. CDR3 length equals 17 residues. CDR3 nucleotide sequence: TGTGCCATCAGTGAGTCGGCACAGGGGATACCTTCCTACGAGCAGTACTTC. Translation gives CAISESAQGIPSYEQYF.

V is TRBV28 and J is TRBJ1-2; a weak D match, TRBD1 (5 bases). V lost 3 bases and J 2 bases, leaving 7 bases between the germline ends. CDR1 is MDHEN, CDR2 SYDVKM, per germline. This CDR3 has 13 amino acids. The CDR3 loop reads CASSLPGNYGYTF. CDR3 bases: TGTGCCAGCAGTTTGCCAGGGAACTATGGCTACACCTTC.

The CDR3 reads CASSQARAGYVDNEQFF. The CDR3 bases are TGCGCCAGCAGCCAAGCCCGGGCGGGGTATGTGGACAATGAGCAGTTCTTC. This rearrangement joins TRBV4-1 to TRBJ2-1, with a tentative D call TRBD2 (6 bases). The CDR3 has 17 amino acids. The V end lost 1 base, the J end lost 5 bases, and 18 bases lay between the germline ends. The germline CDR1 and CDR2 sequences are MGHRA and YSYEKL.

The chain links TRBV5-4 to TRBJ2-2, with 10 bases aligning to TRBD2. Unmatched junction bases numbered 6, after V lost 4 bases and J lost 0 bases. The CDR3 is 17 amino acids. CDR1 is SGHNT, CDR2 YYREEE, per germline (reference sequence). The CDR3 sequence: CASSLLSGGTNTGELFF. CDR3 DNA sequence: TGTGCCAGCAGCCTCCTTAGCGGGGGGACGAACACCGGGGAGCTGTTTTTT.